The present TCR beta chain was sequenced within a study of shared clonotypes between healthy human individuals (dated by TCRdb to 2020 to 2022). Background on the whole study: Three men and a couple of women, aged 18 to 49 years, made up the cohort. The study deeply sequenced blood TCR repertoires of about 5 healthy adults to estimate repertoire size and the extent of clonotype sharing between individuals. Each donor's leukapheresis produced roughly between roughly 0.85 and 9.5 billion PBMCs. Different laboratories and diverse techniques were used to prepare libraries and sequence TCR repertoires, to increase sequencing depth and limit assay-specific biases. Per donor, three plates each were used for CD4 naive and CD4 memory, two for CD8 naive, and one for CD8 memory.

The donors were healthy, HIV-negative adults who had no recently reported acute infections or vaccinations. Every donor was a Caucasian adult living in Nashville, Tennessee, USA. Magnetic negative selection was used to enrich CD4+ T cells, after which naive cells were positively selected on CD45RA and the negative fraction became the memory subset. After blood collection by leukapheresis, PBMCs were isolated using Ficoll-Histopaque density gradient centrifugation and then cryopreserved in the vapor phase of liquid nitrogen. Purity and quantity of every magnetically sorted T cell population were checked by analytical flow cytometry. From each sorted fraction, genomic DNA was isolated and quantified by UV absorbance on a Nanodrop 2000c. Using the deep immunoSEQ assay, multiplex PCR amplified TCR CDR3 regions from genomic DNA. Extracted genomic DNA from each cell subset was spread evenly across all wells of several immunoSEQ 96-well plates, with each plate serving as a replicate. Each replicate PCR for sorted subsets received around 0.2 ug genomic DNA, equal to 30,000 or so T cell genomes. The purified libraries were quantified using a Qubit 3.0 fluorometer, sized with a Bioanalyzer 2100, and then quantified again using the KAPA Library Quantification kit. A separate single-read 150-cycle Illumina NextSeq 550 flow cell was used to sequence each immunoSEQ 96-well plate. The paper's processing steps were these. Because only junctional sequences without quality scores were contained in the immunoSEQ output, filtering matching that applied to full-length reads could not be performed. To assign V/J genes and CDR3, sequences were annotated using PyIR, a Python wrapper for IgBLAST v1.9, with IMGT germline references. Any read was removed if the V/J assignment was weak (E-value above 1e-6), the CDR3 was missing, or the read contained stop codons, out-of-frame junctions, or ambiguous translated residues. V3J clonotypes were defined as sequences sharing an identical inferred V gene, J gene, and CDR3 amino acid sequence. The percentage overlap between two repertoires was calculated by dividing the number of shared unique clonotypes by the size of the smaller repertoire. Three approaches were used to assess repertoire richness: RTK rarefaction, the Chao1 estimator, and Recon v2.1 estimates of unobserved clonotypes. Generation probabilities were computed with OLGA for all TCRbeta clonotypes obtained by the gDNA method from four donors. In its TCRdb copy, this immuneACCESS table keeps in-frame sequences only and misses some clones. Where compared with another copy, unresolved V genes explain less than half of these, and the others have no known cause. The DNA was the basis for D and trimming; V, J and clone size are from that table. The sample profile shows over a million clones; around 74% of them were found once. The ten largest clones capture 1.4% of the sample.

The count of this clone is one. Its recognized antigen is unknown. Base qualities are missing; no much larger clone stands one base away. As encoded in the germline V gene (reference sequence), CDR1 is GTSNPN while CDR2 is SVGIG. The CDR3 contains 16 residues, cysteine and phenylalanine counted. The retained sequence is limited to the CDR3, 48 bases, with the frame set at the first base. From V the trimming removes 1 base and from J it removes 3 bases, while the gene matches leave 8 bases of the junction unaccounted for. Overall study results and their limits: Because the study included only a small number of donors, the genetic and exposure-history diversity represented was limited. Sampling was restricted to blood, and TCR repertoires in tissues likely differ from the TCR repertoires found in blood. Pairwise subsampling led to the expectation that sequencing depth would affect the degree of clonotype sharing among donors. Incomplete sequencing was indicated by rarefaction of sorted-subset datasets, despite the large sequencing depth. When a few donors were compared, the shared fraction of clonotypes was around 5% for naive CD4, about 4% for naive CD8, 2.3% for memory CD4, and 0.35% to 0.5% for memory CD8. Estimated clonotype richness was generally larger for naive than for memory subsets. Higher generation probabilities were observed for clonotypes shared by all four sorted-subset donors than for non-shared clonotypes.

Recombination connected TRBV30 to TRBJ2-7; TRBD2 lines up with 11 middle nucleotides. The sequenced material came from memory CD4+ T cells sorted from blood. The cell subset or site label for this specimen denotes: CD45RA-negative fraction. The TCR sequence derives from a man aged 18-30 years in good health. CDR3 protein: CAWSGLRLAGSYEQYF. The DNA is TGTGCCTGGAGTGGGTTACGACTAGCGGGGAGCTACGAGCAGTACTTC.